The T cell receptor beta chain under discussion was sequenced for a study of T-cell memory formation after mild COVID-19. Germline CDR1 reads MRHNA; CDR2 reads SNTAGT. Trimming cost V 5 bases and J 4 bases; bases outside gene matches: 7. This CDR3 comprises 16 residues. TCRdb independently ran MiXCR on the 5' RACE reads; one entry per CDR3 protein. The sample lists a few hundred thousand distinct CDR3 sequences, 15% to 20% occurring once. This clonotype occurred a few times. The chain joins TRBV6-4 to TRBJ2-1, with 11 positions matching TRBD2. What was sequenced was PBMCs or a T cell subset sorted from them (not recorded which). This sequence was found in a young man who had mild COVID-19 (a few samples of this study predate the infection). Cell type and time point are not known. The CDR3 sequence is CASSRTTSGTYNEQFF. The DNA of the CDR3 is TGTGCCAGCAGTCGCACGACTAGCGGGACTTACAATGAGCAGTTCTTC.